Listed below are T cell receptor beta chains from one sample, sequenced in a study of cytomegalovirus exposure and HLA in healthy donors. Sequencing used immunoSEQ multiplex PCR; TCRdb keeps in-frame clones, though not all of them. The sample has 150,000 or so clones, just under 80% seen once; the top ten hold approximately 1.3%. What was sequenced was PBMCs. The receptor set was obtained from a man younger than 45 in good health and CMV-seronegative. CDR3s include the opening cysteine and the closing phenylalanine or tryptophan. Each record gives: V gene, J gene, D gene, CDR3 protein, CDR3 DNA. The D gene is left open where the match is weak.

>TRBV5-8|TRBJ2-7|.
CASSLAGGRPYEQYF
TGTGCCAGCAGCTTGGCCGGGGGGCGACCCTACGAGCAGTACTTC
>TRBV5-4|TRBJ2-5|TRBD2
CASSISGGAGQETQYF
TGTGCCAGCAGCATTAGCGGGGGGGCGGGACAAGAGACCCAGTACTTC
>TRBV2|TRBJ1-4|TRBD1
CASRIDRVGEKLFF
TGTGCCAGCAGGATAGACAGGGTGGGTGAAAAACTGTTTTTT
>TRBV7-2|TRBJ2-3|TRBD2
CASSLRLLAGATDTQYF
TGTGCCAGCAGCTTGCGATTACTAGCGGGTGCCACAGATACGCAGTATTTT
>TRBV28|TRBJ2-7|TRBD2
CASRPGLDYEQYF
TGTGCCAGCCGACCGGGACTAGACTACGAGCAGTACTTC
>TRBV11-2|TRBJ2-7|TRBD2
CASSPRLAGYEQYF
TGTGCCAGCAGCCCACGACTAGCGGGGTACGAGCAGTACTTC
>TRBV11-3|TRBJ2-7|TRBD1
CASSLGDRAYEQYF
TGTGCCAGCAGCTTAGGGGACAGGGCGTACGAGCAGTACTTC
>TRBV5-4|TRBJ2-7|.
CASSSDSYEQYF
TGTGCCAGCAGCTCCGACAGTTACGAGCAGTACTTC
>TRBV10-3|TRBJ2-3|.
CAISPGHGPDTQYF
TGTGCCATCAGTCCTGGCCATGGCCCAGATACGCAGTATTTT
>TRBV7-9|TRBJ1-2|.
CSSSLGGAIYGYTF
TGTTCCAGCAGCCTTGGGGGGGCCATCTATGGCTACACCTTC
>TRBV7-3|TRBJ2-1|TRBD2
CASSPGGSGGSSYNEQFF
TGTGCCAGCAGCCCCGGGGGAAGCGGGGGGTCCTCCTACAATGAGCAGTTCTTC
>TRBV30|TRBJ2-3|TRBD1
CAWSTGQGAIDTQYF
TGTGCCTGGAGTACGGGACAGGGGGCGATAGATACGCAGTATTTT
>TRBV1|TRBJ1-6|.
CTSRIPLYNSPLHF
TGCACCAGTAGAATCCCCCTATATAATTCACCCCTCCACTTT
>TRBV5-1|TRBJ2-1|.
CASSLVVGSSYNEQFF
TGCGCCAGCAGCTTGGTGGTCGGGAGCTCCTACAATGAGCAGTTCTTC